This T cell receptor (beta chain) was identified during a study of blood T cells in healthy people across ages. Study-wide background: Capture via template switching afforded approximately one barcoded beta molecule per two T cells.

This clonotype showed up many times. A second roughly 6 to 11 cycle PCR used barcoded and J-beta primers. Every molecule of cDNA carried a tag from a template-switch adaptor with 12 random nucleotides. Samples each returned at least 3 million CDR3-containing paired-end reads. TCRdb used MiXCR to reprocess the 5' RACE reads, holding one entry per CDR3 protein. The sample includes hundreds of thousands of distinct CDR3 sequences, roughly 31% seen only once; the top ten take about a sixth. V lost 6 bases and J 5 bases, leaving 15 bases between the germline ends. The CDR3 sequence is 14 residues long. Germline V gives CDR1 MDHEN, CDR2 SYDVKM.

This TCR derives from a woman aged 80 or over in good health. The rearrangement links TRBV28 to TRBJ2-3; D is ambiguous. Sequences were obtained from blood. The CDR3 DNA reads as TGTGCCAGCAGACGGAAACTGGCTCAAGATACGCAGTATTTT. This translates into CASRRKLAQDTQYF.